These T cell receptor beta chains were read from a single sample in a study of blood T cell repertoires in COVID-19. Here immunoSEQ multiplex PCR was the method, and the copy in TCRdb shows in-frame clones only, minus some. The sample yields about 140,000 clones, around 90% seen once. Sequenced input: peripheral blood. The receptors shown here come from a woman in her sixties with acute or convalescent COVID-19. Both conserved end residues are part of each CDR3. The D gene is left open where the match is weak. A clone size is listed for some rows: how often the clone was seen (once, few, many), or a class if it is expanded.

>TRBD2|.|TRBJ2-1|TRBV18|16
TGTGCCAGCTCCCCGACTAGCGGGAGCTCCTACAATGAGCAGTTCTTC
CASSPTSGSSYNEQFF
>.|.|TRBJ1-2|TRBV6-5|14
TGTGCCAGCAGTTACTCGAGAGCCACAGGTGGCTACACCTTC
CASSYSRATGGYTF
>TRBD1|.|TRBJ1-2|TRBV11-3|16
TGTGCCAGCAGCTCGAGACAGGGGGCGCGCCCGTATGGCTACACCTTC
CASSSRQGARPYGYTF
>TRBD2|.|TRBJ2-1|TRBV28|15
TGTGCCAGCAGTTTATCTCAATGGGGGGGGACCGAGCAGTTCTTC
CASSLSQWGGTEQFF
>TRBD1|.|TRBJ2-5|TRBV24-1|15
TGTGCCACCAGTGATCCGACAGGGCAGGGGGAGACCCAGTACTTC
CATSDPTGQGETQYF
>TRBD2|.|TRBJ2-3|TRBV27|14
TGTGCCATCGGACCGGGGGGGTCCACAGATACGCAGTATTTT
CAIGPGGSTDTQYF
>TRBD2|.|TRBJ2-2|TRBV28|16
TGTGCCAGCGGCGGTAGCGGGGGATCGAACACCGGGGAGCTGTTTTTT
CASGGSGGSNTGELFF
>.|.|TRBJ1-2|TRBV27|14
TGTGCCAGCAGTTCGAAACCGGAGTTCTATGGCTACACCTTC
CASSSKPEFYGYTF
>.|.|TRBJ1-2|TRBV7-2|16
TGTGCCAGCAGCCCCGCGGAGGCGTGGGAAGTACGCGGCTACACCTTC
CASSPAEAWEVRGYTF
>TRBD1|.|TRBJ2-5|TRBV12-5|15
TGTGCTAGTGGTTTAGACAGGGGGGGGCGAGAGACCCAGTACTTC
CASGLDRGGRETQYF
>TRBD2|.|TRBJ2-2|TRBV4-3|18
TGCGCCAGCAGCCGGTACGGGATAGCGGGGGAGAACACCGGGGAGCTGTTTTTT
CASSRYGIAGENTGELFF
>.|.|TRBJ1-2|TRBV4-2|15
TGTGCCAGCAGCCAACCCCCGACAGCCGAATATGGCTACACCTTC
CASSQPPTAEYGYTF
>TRBD1|.|TRBJ2-4|TRBV27|15
TGTGCCAGCAGGGGTCTGCGACAGGGAAGGAACATTCAGTACTTC
CASRGLRQGRNIQYF
>.|.|TRBJ2-1|TRBV11-3|13
TGTGCCAGCAGTAACGGACAGTACAATGAGCAGTTCTTC
CASSNGQYNEQFF
>.|.|TRBJ2-3|TRBV24-1|14
TGTGCCACCAGTGACTGGGGCCCCCCCGATACGCAGTATTTT
CATSDWGPPDTQYF
>.|.|TRBJ2-7|TRBV5-1|15
TGCGCCAGCACCAGCGGGCCCACAAGTTCCTACGAGCAGTACTTC
CASTSGPTSSYEQYF
>.|.|TRBJ2-7|TRBV5-6|17
TGTGCCAGCAGCTTGACCGGGGGGCGCTTGGCCCTCTACGAGCAGTACTTC
CASSLTGGRLALYEQYF
>TRBD1|.|TRBJ2-1|TRBV7-8|13
TGTGCCAGCAGCTTCAGACAGGGCGATGAGCAGTTCTTC
CASSFRQGDEQFF
>.|.|TRBJ2-3|TRBV6-4|15
TGTGCCAGCAGAAAAGACGGGGGTAGCACAGATACGCAGTATTTT
CASRKDGGSTDTQYF
>.|once|TRBJ2-7|TRBV5-4|13
TGTGCCAGCAGCACACCCCAGATTTACGAGCAGTACTTC
CASSTPQIYEQYF
>.|.|TRBJ1-6|TRBV13|15
TGTGCCAGCAGCTCCAGGGTATCAAATGTGGCACCCCTCCACTTT
CASSSRVSNVAPLHF
>.|.|TRBJ2-1|TRBV18|15
TGTGCCAGCTCACCACCGAGCAGGAGGCGCAATGAGCAGTTCTTC
CASSPPSRRRNEQFF
>TRBD1|.|TRBJ2-7|TRBV7-2|16
TGTGCCAGCAGCTTCCCCGGGACAGGGCCCTCCTACGAGCAGTACTTC
CASSFPGTGPSYEQYF
>TRBD1|.|TRBJ1-1|TRBV10-2|15
TGCGCCAGCAGTGAGTCGGCAGGTCACCCAGGGGGGGCTTTCTTT
CASSESAGHPGGAFF
>TRBD1|.|TRBJ2-3|TRBV24-1|15
TGTGCCACCAGCAAGACAGGGGACCCCACAGATACGCAGTATTTT
CATSKTGDPTDTQYF
>TRBD2|.|TRBJ2-1|TRBV6-2/TRBV6-3|16
TGTGCCAGCAGTTACTCGGGGGTAGCGGGGGGCAATGAGCAGTTCTTC
CASSYSGVAGGNEQFF
>TRBD1|.|TRBJ1-2|TRBV24-1|13
TGTGCCACCAGCCAAGACAGGGGAGGTGGCTACACCTTC
CATSQDRGGGYTF
>TRBD1|few|TRBJ2-5|TRBV5-1|15
TGCGCCAGCAGCTTGGGAGGGGGCTCACAAGAGACCCAGTACTTC
CASSLGGGSQETQYF
>.|once|TRBJ1-2|TRBV30|11
TGTGCCTGGAGAGAGAACTATGGCTACACCTTC
CAWRENYGYTF
>.|.|TRBJ1-5|TRBV30|14
TGTGCCTGGAGTGCGGTTTTGAGCAATCAGCCCCAGCATTTT
CAWSAVLSNQPQHF
>.|.|TRBJ1-2|TRBV4-3|16
TGCGCCAGCAGCCAAGAGCTGACTAGATCTAACTATGGCTACACCTTC
CASSQELTRSNYGYTF
>.|once|TRBJ1-2|TRBV19|11
TGTGCCAGTGGCCCGAACTATGGCTACACCTTC
CASGPNYGYTF
>TRBD1|.|TRBJ2-3|TRBV11-3|15
TGTGCCAGCAGCTTAGGGGGACAGAGCACAGATACGCAGTATTTT
CASSLGGQSTDTQYF
>TRBD1|.|TRBJ1-1|TRBV28|12
TGTGCCACTTACAGGGGTCGGACTGAAGCTTTCTTT
CATYRGRTEAFF
>.|.|TRBJ1-3|TRBV5-1|17
TGCGCCAGCAGCGAATACTCAGGGGTCGGTGGGGGAAACACCATATATTTT
CASSEYSGVGGGNTIYF
>.|.|TRBJ2-1|TRBV27|13
TGTGCCAGCAGTTTAGGGCAGAGCAATGAGCAGTTCTTC
CASSLGQSNEQFF
>TRBD2|.|TRBJ2-1|TRBV5-1|16
TGCGCCAGCAGCTTGTCTTCGGGGGGTGGTGGGAATGAGCAGTTCTTC
CASSLSSGGGGNEQFF